This T cell receptor beta chain emerged from a study of PD-L1 blockade in urothelial cancer. Background on the study: Median T cell yield from blood was approximately 150,000.

CDR1 is MDHEN, CDR2 SYDVKM, per germline. V lost 7 bases, J lost 4 bases, and 9 bases stayed unmatched. CDR3 length equals 14 residues. Using immunoSEQ multiplex PCR, the repertoire was profiled, and TCRdb retains in-frame clones only, with some absent. The data hold tens of thousands of clones, with 79% observed a single time. The time point denotes: pretreatment peripheral blood. Pretreatment and on-treatment samples were taken, numbering 1 to 8 per patient. The rearrangement joins TRBV28 to TRBJ2-7; TRBD1 aligns across 8 bases. This sequence was found in a man in his sixties or seventies with urothelial cancer. This material consisted of PBMCs, taken around atezolizumab (anti-PD-L1) treatment. Here the CDR3 reads CASISPRGRYEQYF. The CDR3 region has the DNA TGTGCCAGCATCTCGCCCAGGGGGCGTTACGAGCAGTACTTC.